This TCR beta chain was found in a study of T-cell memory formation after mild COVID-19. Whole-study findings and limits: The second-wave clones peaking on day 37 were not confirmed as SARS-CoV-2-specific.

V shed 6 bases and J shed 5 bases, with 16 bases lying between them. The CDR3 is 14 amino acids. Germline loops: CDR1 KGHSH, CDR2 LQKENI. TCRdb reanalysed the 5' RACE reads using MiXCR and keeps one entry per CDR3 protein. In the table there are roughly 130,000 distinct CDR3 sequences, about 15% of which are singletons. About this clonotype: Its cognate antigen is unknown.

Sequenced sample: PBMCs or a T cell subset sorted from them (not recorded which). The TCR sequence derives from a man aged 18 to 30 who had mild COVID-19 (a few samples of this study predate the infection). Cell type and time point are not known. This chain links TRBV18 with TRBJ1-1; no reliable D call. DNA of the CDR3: TGTGCCAGCTCGCCAGCGAGCGGAGTGACTGAAGCTTTCTTT. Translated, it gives CASSPASGVTEAFF. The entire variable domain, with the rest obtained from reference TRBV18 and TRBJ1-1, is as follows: NAGVMQNPRHLVRRRGQEARLRCSPMKGHSHVYWYRQLPEEGLKFMVYLQKENIIDESGMPKERFSAEFPKEGPSILRIQQVVRGDSAAYFCASSPASGVTEAFFGQGTRLTVV.